Sequencing of this T cell receptor (beta chain) was carried out in a study of radiotherapy plus CTLA-4 blockade in lung cancer. Looking at the study overall: With 25% to 40% of patients having disease control, objective responses were seen in 15% to 20%. Broader study findings: Dynamics of early blood T cell clones, together with interferon-beta, were reportedly the best predictors of response. Expansion in blood of tumor-derived TCR clones was seen after radiotherapy plus ipilimumab.

Clones were read by immunoSEQ multiplex PCR, and TCRdb kept only the in-frame ones, dropping some. Altogether some 110,000 clones are present, 85% to 90% being singletons, with the ten largest covering just under 7%. To note about this clone: Its antigen is unidentified.

Treatment of patients with chemo-refractory metastatic non-small-cell lung cancer consisted of focal radiation plus CTLA-4 blockade with ipilimumab. This receptor was taken from a human donor with non-small cell lung cancer that progressed on radiotherapy plus ipilimumab. The source was peripheral blood, collected from a patient treated with radiotherapy plus ipilimumab.

CDR3 in amino acids: CSVEKGMNTEAFF. The CDR3 nucleotides are TGCAGCGTTGAAAAAGGAATGAACACTGAAGCTTTCTTT. The chain has TRBV29-1 and TRBJ1-1, with D uncertain. The CDR3 runs 13 residues. V lost 2 bases and J lost 0, with 7 bases in between. From germline, CDR1 is SQVTM and CDR2 ANQGSEA.